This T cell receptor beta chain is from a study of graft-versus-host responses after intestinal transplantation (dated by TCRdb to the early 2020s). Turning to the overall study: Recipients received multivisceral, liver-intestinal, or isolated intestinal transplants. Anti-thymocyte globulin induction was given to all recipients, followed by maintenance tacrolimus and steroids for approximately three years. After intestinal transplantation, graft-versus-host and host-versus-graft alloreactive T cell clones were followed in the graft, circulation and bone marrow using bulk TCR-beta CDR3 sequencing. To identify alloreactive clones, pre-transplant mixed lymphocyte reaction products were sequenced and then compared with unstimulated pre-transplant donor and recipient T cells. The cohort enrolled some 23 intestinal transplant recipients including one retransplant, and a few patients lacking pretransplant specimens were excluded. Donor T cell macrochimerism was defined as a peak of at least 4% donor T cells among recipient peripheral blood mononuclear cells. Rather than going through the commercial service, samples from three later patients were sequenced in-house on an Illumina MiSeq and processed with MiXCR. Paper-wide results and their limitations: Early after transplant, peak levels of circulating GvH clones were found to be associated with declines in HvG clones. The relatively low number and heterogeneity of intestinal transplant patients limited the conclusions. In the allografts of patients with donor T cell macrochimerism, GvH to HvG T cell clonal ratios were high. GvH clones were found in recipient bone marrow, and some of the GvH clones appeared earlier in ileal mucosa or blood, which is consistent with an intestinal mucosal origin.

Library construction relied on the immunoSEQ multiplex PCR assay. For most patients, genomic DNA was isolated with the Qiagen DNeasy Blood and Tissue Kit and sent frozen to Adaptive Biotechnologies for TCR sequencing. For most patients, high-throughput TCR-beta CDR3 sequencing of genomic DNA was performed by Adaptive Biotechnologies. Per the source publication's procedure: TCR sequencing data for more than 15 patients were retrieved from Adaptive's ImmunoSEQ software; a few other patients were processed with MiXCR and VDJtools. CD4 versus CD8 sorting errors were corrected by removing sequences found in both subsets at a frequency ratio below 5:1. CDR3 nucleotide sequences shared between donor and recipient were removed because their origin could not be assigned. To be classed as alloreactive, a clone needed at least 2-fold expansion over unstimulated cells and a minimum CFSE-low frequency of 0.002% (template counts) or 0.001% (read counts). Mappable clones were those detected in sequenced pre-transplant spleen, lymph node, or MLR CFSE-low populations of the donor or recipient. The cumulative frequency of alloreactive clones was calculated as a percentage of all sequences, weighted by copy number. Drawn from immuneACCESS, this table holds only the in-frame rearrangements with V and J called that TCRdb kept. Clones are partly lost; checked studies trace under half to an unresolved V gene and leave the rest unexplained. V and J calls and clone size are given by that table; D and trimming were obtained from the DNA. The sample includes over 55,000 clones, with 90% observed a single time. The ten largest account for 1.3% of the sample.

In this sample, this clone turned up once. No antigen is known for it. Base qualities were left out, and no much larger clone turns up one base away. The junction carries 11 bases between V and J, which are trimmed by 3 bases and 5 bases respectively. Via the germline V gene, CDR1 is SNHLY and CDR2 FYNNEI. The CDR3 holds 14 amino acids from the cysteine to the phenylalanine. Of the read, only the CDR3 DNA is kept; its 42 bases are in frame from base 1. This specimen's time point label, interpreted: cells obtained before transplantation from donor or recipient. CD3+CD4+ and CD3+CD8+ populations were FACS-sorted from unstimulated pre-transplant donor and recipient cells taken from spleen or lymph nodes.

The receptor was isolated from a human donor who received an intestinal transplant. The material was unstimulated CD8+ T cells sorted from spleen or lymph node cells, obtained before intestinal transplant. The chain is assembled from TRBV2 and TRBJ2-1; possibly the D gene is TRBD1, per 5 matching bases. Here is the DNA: TGTGCCAGCAGTGAGTGGGGCGCAAACAATGAGCAGTTCTTC. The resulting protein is CASSEWGANNEQFF.